A selection of T cell receptor beta chains follows, all from one sample in a study of cytomegalovirus exposure and HLA in healthy donors. Only in-frame clones appear in the TCRdb table, and some are missing; sequencing was by immunoSEQ multiplex PCR. The sample has roughly 100,000 clones; about 76% are singletons. Sequenced sample: PBMCs. These receptors all stem from a woman aged 45 to 65 in good health and CMV-seropositive. Each CDR3 is given with its conserved first and last residue. D genes are given only for firm matches. Expanded clones get a size class; other rows say once, few or many, or leave the size out.

clone size,D gene,J gene,V gene,CDR3 DNA,CDR3 protein
NA,TRBD2,TRBJ2-3,TRBV29-1,TGCAGCGTTACTAGCGGGGTGAGAGATACGCAGTATTTT,CSVTSGVRDTQYF
NA,NA,TRBJ1-4,TRBV9,TGTGCCAGCAGCGGACCCACAGGAGGGGATGAAAAACTGTTTTTT,CASSGPTGGDEKLFF
NA,TRBD1,TRBJ1-5,TRBV19,TGTGCCAGTAGTATTAGGGGACAGGGGAGGGGGAGCAATCAGCCCCAGCATTTT,CASSIRGQGRGSNQPQHF
NA,NA,TRBJ1-3,TRBV28,TGTGCCAGCAGTTTATTGGGGGCGCTTGGAAACACCATATATTTT,CASSLLGALGNTIYF
NA,TRBD1,TRBJ1-1,TRBV19,TGTGCCAGTAGTATGGACAGGGGCACTGAAGCTTTCTTT,CASSMDRGTEAFF
NA,NA,TRBJ1-5,TRBV7-2,TGTGCCAGCAGCTTCGAGGGTTTGGGGCAGCCCCAGCATTTT,CASSFEGLGQPQHF
NA,TRBD1,TRBJ2-5,TRBV5-8,TGTGCCAGCAGCCCTGGGACAGGGCGGGGGGAGACCCAGTACTTC,CASSPGTGRGETQYF
NA,TRBD1,TRBJ2-7,TRBV27,TGTGCCAGCAGTTACACGATAGGACAGGGGGCTTACGAGCAGTACTTC,CASSYTIGQGAYEQYF
few,NA,TRBJ2-3,TRBV6-1,TGTGCCAGCAGTGACACTGTCACAGATACGCAGTATTTT,CASSDTVTDTQYF
NA,NA,TRBJ1-2,TRBV5-1,TGCGCCAGCAGCTTGGCCTGGGTCGGCGGCGGCTACACCTTC,CASSLAWVGGGYTF